This is a list of T cell receptor beta chains from one sample in a study of cytomegalovirus exposure and HLA in healthy donors. The assay was immunoSEQ multiplex PCR, and TCRdb's table has in-frame clones only and misses some. The sample yields roughly 170,000 clones, around 80% seen once. Sequenced material: PBMCs. The receptors derive from a woman aged 25 to 39 in good health and CMV-seropositive. Both conserved end residues are part of each CDR3. The order of the fields is clone size, D gene, V gene, J gene, CDR3 protein, CDR3 DNA. A D gene is named only where the DNA matches it firmly. The size entry is marked missing in some rows and otherwise reads once, few, many or a size class.

clone size: NA
D gene: NA
V gene: TRBV5-4
J gene: TRBJ2-3
CDR3 protein: CASTGRDFKGTQYF
CDR3 DNA: TGTGCCAGCACGGGTAGGGACTTCAAGGGGACGCAGTATTTT

clone size: NA
D gene: NA
V gene: TRBV19
J gene: TRBJ1-1
CDR3 protein: CASLPGTLMNTEAFF
CDR3 DNA: TGTGCCAGCTTACCCGGGACACTTATGAACACTGAAGCTTTCTTT

clone size: NA
D gene: NA
V gene: TRBV5-1
J gene: TRBJ2-1
CDR3 protein: CASSFQQDSYNEQFF
CDR3 DNA: TGCGCCAGCAGCTTTCAACAGGACTCCTACAATGAGCAGTTCTTC

clone size: NA
D gene: NA
V gene: TRBV7-2
J gene: TRBJ2-5
CDR3 protein: CASSRSAGMIRETQYF
CDR3 DNA: TGTGCCAGCAGCCGGAGTGCAGGGATGATCCGGGAGACCCAGTACTTC

clone size: NA
D gene: NA
V gene: TRBV7-9
J gene: TRBJ2-7
CDR3 protein: CASSLGGTLDEQYF
CDR3 DNA: TGTGCCAGCAGCTTAGGTGGCACGTTGGACGAGCAGTACTTC

clone size: NA
D gene: NA
V gene: TRBV28
J gene: TRBJ2-1
CDR3 protein: CASTQPWRPGEQFF
CDR3 DNA: TGTGCCAGCACCCAGCCGTGGCGGCCTGGCGAGCAGTTCTTC

clone size: few
D gene: TRBD1
V gene: TRBV2
J gene: TRBJ2-2
CDR3 protein: CASRWDSAVGELFF
CDR3 DNA: TGTGCCAGCAGGTGGGACAGCGCGGTCGGGGAGCTGTTTTTT

clone size: NA
D gene: TRBD1
V gene: TRBV28
J gene: TRBJ2-1
CDR3 protein: CASSPSFGDREGNEQFF
CDR3 DNA: TGTGCCAGCAGTCCTAGCTTTGGGGACAGGGAAGGCAATGAGCAGTTCTTC

clone size: NA
D gene: NA
V gene: TRBV10-2
J gene: TRBJ1-4
CDR3 protein: CASSEWNREELFF
CDR3 DNA: TGCGCCAGCAGTGAGTGGAACAGGGAAGAACTGTTTTTT

clone size: NA
D gene: NA
V gene: TRBV30
J gene: TRBJ2-4
CDR3 protein: CAWSLGEKSGQRNIQYF
CDR3 DNA: TGTGCCTGGAGTCTTGGGGAAAAGAGCGGCCAACGAAACATTCAGTACTTC

clone size: NA
D gene: NA
V gene: TRBV30
J gene: TRBJ2-1
CDR3 protein: CALRPDAYNEQFF
CDR3 DNA: TGTGCCTTGCGGCCGGATGCCTACAATGAGCAGTTCTTC

clone size: NA
D gene: TRBD1
V gene: TRBV28
J gene: TRBJ2-7
CDR3 protein: CASSFPGQAYEQYF
CDR3 DNA: TGTGCCAGCAGTTTTCCAGGACAGGCCTACGAGCAGTACTTC

clone size: NA
D gene: TRBD1
V gene: TRBV11-2
J gene: TRBJ1-2
CDR3 protein: CASSLQGAQGGYTF
CDR3 DNA: TGTGCCAGCAGCTTACAGGGGGCCCAGGGGGGCTACACCTTC

clone size: NA
D gene: NA
V gene: TRBV10-3
J gene: TRBJ2-7
CDR3 protein: CAISDSGGGGGWDEQYF
CDR3 DNA: TGTGCCATCAGCGATTCCGGAGGGGGGGGAGGGTGGGACGAGCAGTACTTC

clone size: NA
D gene: TRBD1
V gene: TRBV7-3
J gene: TRBJ1-3
CDR3 protein: CASSLNGQGAAGNTIYF
CDR3 DNA: TGTGCCAGCAGTCTTAATGGACAGGGGGCAGCTGGAAACACCATATATTTT

clone size: NA
D gene: NA
V gene: TRBV10-3
J gene: TRBJ2-1
CDR3 protein: CAISDRSASSYNEQFF
CDR3 DNA: TGTGCCATCAGTGACCGTAGCGCTTCCTCCTACAATGAGCAGTTCTTC

clone size: NA
D gene: NA
V gene: TRBV11-2
J gene: TRBJ2-7
CDR3 protein: CASSLVTGPSGEQYF
CDR3 DNA: TGTGCCAGCAGCTTAGTGACGGGTCCCTCGGGCGAGCAGTACTTC

clone size: NA
D gene: TRBD1
V gene: TRBV10-3
J gene: TRBJ1-5
CDR3 protein: CAISRDRAEQPQHF
CDR3 DNA: TGTGCCATCAGCCGGGACAGAGCCGAGCAGCCCCAGCATTTT

clone size: NA
D gene: NA
V gene: TRBV4-3
J gene: TRBJ1-1
CDR3 protein: CASSQDQGPMNTEAFF
CDR3 DNA: TGCGCCAGCAGCCAAGATCAGGGCCCCATGAACACTGAAGCTTTCTTT

clone size: few
D gene: NA
V gene: TRBV6-1
J gene: TRBJ1-3
CDR3 protein: CASSRESSGNTIYF
CDR3 DNA: TGTGCCAGCAGCCGGGAGAGCTCTGGAAACACCATATATTTT

clone size: NA
D gene: TRBD2
V gene: TRBV7-2
J gene: TRBJ2-7
CDR3 protein: CASSLAPAGGPHEQYF
CDR3 DNA: TGTGCCAGCAGCTTAGCGCCAGCGGGAGGGCCCCACGAGCAGTACTTC

clone size: NA
D gene: TRBD2
V gene: TRBV7-2
J gene: TRBJ2-7
CDR3 protein: CASSPRASGSYEQYF
CDR3 DNA: TGTGCCAGCAGCCCCCGGGCTAGCGGCTCCTACGAGCAGTACTTC

clone size: NA
D gene: NA
V gene: TRBV29-1
J gene: TRBJ1-5
CDR3 protein: CSAGGRADSNQPQHF
CDR3 DNA: TGCAGCGCGGGGGGGAGGGCAGATAGCAATCAGCCCCAGCATTTT

clone size: NA
D gene: NA
V gene: TRBV10-2
J gene: TRBJ2-5
CDR3 protein: CASKGGVTRKETQYF
CDR3 DNA: TGCGCCAGCAAAGGCGGGGTCACTCGGAAAGAGACCCAGTACTTC

clone size: NA
D gene: TRBD2
V gene: TRBV13
J gene: TRBJ2-1
CDR3 protein: CASRSRTGGKANEQFF
CDR3 DNA: TGTGCCAGCAGAAGTAGAACGGGAGGAAAAGCCAATGAGCAGTTCTTC

clone size: NA
D gene: TRBD1
V gene: TRBV30
J gene: TRBJ2-7
CDR3 protein: CAWTVSQGYEQYF
CDR3 DNA: TGTGCCTGGACCGTCTCACAGGGGTACGAGCAGTACTTC

clone size: few
D gene: NA
V gene: TRBV6-5
J gene: TRBJ1-4
CDR3 protein: CASSYGQFNEKLFF
CDR3 DNA: TGTGCCAGCAGTTACGGACAGTTTAATGAAAAACTGTTTTTT

clone size: NA
D gene: NA
V gene: TRBV28
J gene: TRBJ1-5
CDR3 protein: CASSPTEGGPGVDQPQHF
CDR3 DNA: TGTGCCAGCAGCCCCACCGAGGGCGGACCCGGGGTCGATCAGCCCCAGCATTTT

clone size: NA
D gene: NA
V gene: TRBV19
J gene: TRBJ2-1
CDR3 protein: CASSPRGRDSEQFF
CDR3 DNA: TGTGCCAGTAGTCCTCGGGGGCGGGACAGCGAGCAGTTCTTC

clone size: NA
D gene: TRBD2
V gene: TRBV27
J gene: TRBJ2-7
CDR3 protein: CASRASGRYEQYF
CDR3 DNA: TGTGCCAGCAGGGCTAGCGGGCGTTACGAGCAGTACTTC

clone size: NA
D gene: NA
V gene: TRBV9
J gene: TRBJ1-1
CDR3 protein: CASSVGANTEAFF
CDR3 DNA: TGTGCCAGCAGCGTAGGGGCTAACACTGAAGCTTTCTTT

clone size: NA
D gene: TRBD2
V gene: TRBV2
J gene: TRBJ2-7
CDR3 protein: CASSDRLASEQYF
CDR3 DNA: TGTGCCAGCAGCGACCGACTAGCGAGCGAGCAGTACTTC

clone size: NA
D gene: TRBD1
V gene: TRBV4-3
J gene: TRBJ2-7
CDR3 protein: CASSPTGTGHYEQYF
CDR3 DNA: TGCGCCAGCAGCCCGACAGGGACGGGACACTACGAGCAGTACTTC

clone size: few
D gene: TRBD2
V gene: TRBV18
J gene: TRBJ2-3
CDR3 protein: CASSPGLAGMNTQYF
CDR3 DNA: TGTGCCAGCTCACCAGGACTAGCGGGAATGAATACGCAGTATTTT

clone size: NA
D gene: NA
V gene: TRBV14
J gene: TRBJ2-4
CDR3 protein: CASSQRVAKNIQYF
CDR3 DNA: TGTGCCAGCAGCCAACGCGTAGCCAAAAACATTCAGTACTTC

clone size: few
D gene: NA
V gene: TRBV11-3
J gene: TRBJ2-3
CDR3 protein: CASSPRDPGTQYF
CDR3 DNA: TGTGCCAGCAGCCCGCGGGACCCGGGTACGCAGTATTTT

clone size: NA
D gene: TRBD2
V gene: TRBV29-1
J gene: TRBJ2-1
CDR3 protein: CSVAHGRAGNEQFF
CDR3 DNA: TGCAGCGTTGCTCACGGGAGGGCCGGGAATGAGCAGTTCTTC

clone size: once
D gene: NA
V gene: TRBV5-1
J gene: TRBJ1-4
CDR3 protein: CASSPKATGQTNEKLFF
CDR3 DNA: TGCGCCAGCAGCCCGAAGGCTACAGGGCAAACTAATGAAAAACTGTTTTTT

clone size: NA
D gene: TRBD1
V gene: TRBV5-4
J gene: TRBJ2-1
CDR3 protein: CASSLAGTGKDEQFF
CDR3 DNA: TGTGCCAGCAGCTTGGCCGGGACAGGGAAGGATGAGCAGTTCTTC

clone size: NA
D gene: NA
V gene: TRBV2
J gene: TRBJ1-1
CDR3 protein: CASSPGFHTISNTEAFF
CDR3 DNA: TGTGCCAGCAGTCCAGGGTTTCACACAATATCAAACACTGAAGCTTTCTTT

clone size: once
D gene: NA
V gene: TRBV15
J gene: TRBJ1-1
CDR3 protein: CATSRTGGSRTEAFF
CDR3 DNA: TGTGCCACCAGCAGAACCGGGGGAAGTCGAACTGAAGCTTTCTTT

clone size: NA
D gene: TRBD1
V gene: TRBV27
J gene: TRBJ1-1
CDR3 protein: CASSPGAGGMNTEAFF
CDR3 DNA: TGTGCCAGCAGCCCAGGGGCAGGGGGTATGAACACTGAAGCTTTCTTT

clone size: NA
D gene: TRBD2
V gene: TRBV7-9
J gene: TRBJ2-7
CDR3 protein: CASTLAGGSESYEQYF
CDR3 DNA: TGTGCCAGCACGCTAGCGGGAGGGTCTGAGTCCTACGAGCAGTACTTC

clone size: once
D gene: NA
V gene: TRBV10-2
J gene: TRBJ1-4
CDR3 protein: CASNLGAQEKLFF
CDR3 DNA: TGCGCCAGCAACTTGGGGGCTCAAGAAAAACTGTTTTTT

clone size: NA
D gene: NA
V gene: TRBV7-9
J gene: TRBJ2-1
CDR3 protein: CASSLVAQNEQFF
CDR3 DNA: TGTGCCAGCAGCTTAGTTGCACAAAATGAGCAGTTCTTC

clone size: NA
D gene: NA
V gene: TRBV6-1
J gene: TRBJ1-5
CDR3 protein: CASSEDGARLAVSQHF
CDR3 DNA: TGTGCCAGCAGTGAAGATGGCGCCCGCTTGGCGGTTTCCCAGCATTTT